This TCR beta chain originates from a study of T-cell memory formation after mild COVID-19. Study findings and constraints: The study detected some responding clones in pre-infection memory, suggesting cross-reactive memory joined. Most CD4+ clones that shrank were in CM and EM, while CD8+ ones turned up in EMRA. Second-wave clones that peaked on day 37 lacked confirmed SARS-CoV-2 specificity.

TCR alpha and TCR beta cDNA libraries carrying sample barcodes and UMIs came from 5'RACE with constant-segment primers. TCRdb re-called the 5' RACE reads through MiXCR, storing one row per CDR3 protein. The profile shows a few hundred thousand distinct CDR3 sequences, approximately 9% of them singletons. On this clonotype: Its specificity is not known.

The sample taken for sequencing was PBMCs or a T cell subset sorted from them (not recorded which). This clonotype was obtained from a man between 18 and 29 years old who had mild COVID-19 (a few samples of this study predate the infection). Cell type and time point are not known.

CDR3 region: CASSASGPPSGANVLTF. For the CDR3, the DNA is TGTGCCAGCAGTGCCTCGGGACCGCCCTCTGGGGCCAACGTCCTGACTTTC. The rearrangement uses TRBV6-5 and TRBJ2-6; D is tentatively TRBD1 or TRBD2 (5 bases each). Trimming stripped 5 bases from V and 0 bases from J, with 14 bases between. The CDR3 totals 17 residues. Germline CDR1 is MNHEY and CDR2 is SVGAGI.